The 15 T cell receptor beta chains reported below all come from one sample, sequenced in a study of shared clonotypes between healthy human individuals. Assay used: immunoSEQ multiplex PCR; TCRdb lists only in-frame clones, some missing. The sample consists of 2 million to 2.5 million clones, approximately 94% of them appearing once. What was sequenced was naive CD4+ T cells sorted from blood. As to subset: CD45RA+ positively selected. The receptors derive from a man between 18 and 29 years old in good health.

The chain uses TRBV2 and TRBJ1-5; D is unresolved. The V and J ends lost 1 base and 6 bases respectively, with 10 bases between them. Germline lookup yields CDR1 SNHLY and CDR2 FYNNEI. The CDR3 length is 14 residues. The CDR3 reads CASSEVAAGQPQHF. CDR3 coding DNA: TGTGCCAGCAGTGAAGTGGCGGCGGGTCAGCCCCAGCATTTT.

The chain joins TRBV15 to TRBJ1-2; a possible D gene is TRBD1 (5 bases). The CDR3 is 15 amino acids. Germline CDR1 and CDR2: LNHNV and YYDKDF (reference sequence). V was pared by 3 bases and J by 6 bases, with 17 bases between. The CDR3 DNA reads as TGTGCCACCAGCAGGGGCAGGGTGGAAAAGGATGGCTACACCTTC. Translating gives CATSRGRVEKDGYTF.

The gene calls are TRBV5-4 and TRBJ2-6; D may be TRBD1 (5 bases). The V gene lost 4 bases and the J gene lost 2 bases, with 10 bases spanning the gap. The germline V gene has CDR1 SGHNT and CDR2 YYREEE (reference sequence). The CDR3 has 15 amino acids. The CDR3 here is CASSTGAPGANVLTF. Written as DNA, the CDR3 is TGTGCCAGCAGCACAGGCGCTCCTGGGGCCAACGTCCTGACTTTC.

The CDR3 region is CASRAASGDNEQFF. The CDR3 DNA reads as TGTGCCAGCAGGGCGGCTAGCGGGGACAATGAGCAGTTCTTC. This sequence joins TRBV2 and TRBJ2-1; 9 bases map to TRBD2. CDR3 size: 14 residues. CDR1 is SNHLY and CDR2 is FYNNEI in the germline V gene. J was trimmed by 5 bases and V by 6 bases; bases with no gene match: 5.

This rearrangement joins TRBV11-1 to TRBJ2-6; no firm D call. Trimming cost V 1 base and J 2 bases, with 6 bases left between them. The CDR3 covers 15 residues. CDR1 and CDR2 (germline): SGHAT, FQDESV (reference sequence). The CDR3 is CASSLGRAGANVLTF. In nucleotides, the CDR3 is TGTGCCAGCAGCTTAGGCCGGGCTGGGGCCAACGTCCTGACTTTC.

This chain connects TRBV6-1 to TRBJ2-2; TRBD1 is a possible D gene (5 bases). Deletions cut 1 base from V and 0 bases from J, with 6 bases between. The germline V gene has CDR1 MNHNS and CDR2 SASEGT. This CDR3 is built from 15 residues. CDR3 DNA: TGTGCCAGCAGTGAAGGGGGCGCGAACACCGGGGAGCTGTTTTTT. This sequence encodes CASSEGGANTGELFF.

The chain couples TRBV7-2 to TRBJ2-7; D is uncertain. The CDR3 has 15 residues. V shed 6 bases and J shed 1 base, with 16 bases lying between them. The germline V gene encodes CDR1 SGHTA and CDR2 FQGNSA. The CDR3 DNA sequence: TGTGCCAGCAGAAAGATTGGGTCGAAGTCCTACGAGCAGTACTTC. Residues: CASRKIGSKSYEQYF.

The gene calls are TRBV7-9 and TRBJ2-3; no clear D. The V end lost 0 bases, the J end lost 2 bases, and 9 bases lay between the germline ends. CDR1 and CDR2 from the germline V gene are SEHNR and FQNEAQ (reference sequence). This CDR3 has 15 residues. For the CDR3, the DNA is TGTGCCAGCAGCTTAGCCCCAAGCGCCACAGATACGCAGTATTTT. Its protein product is CASSLAPSATDTQYF.

The J gene is TRBJ2-1, the V gene TRBV29-1, with D tentatively TRBD2 (5 bases). The CDR3 is 11 residues long. The V and J ends lost 4 bases and 8 bases respectively, with 9 bases between them. Germline CDR1 reads SQVTM; CDR2 reads ANQGSEA. CDR3 DNA sequence: TGCAGCGTTGCGAGGGCCGATGAGCAGTTCTTC. This sequence encodes CSVARADEQFF.

This clone has only one observation. The chain couples TRBV6-5 to TRBJ2-7, with TRBD1 matching 9 bases. Germline values: CDR1 MNHEY, CDR2 SVGAGI. This CDR3 contains 15 residues. The V gene end was trimmed by 6 bases and the J gene end by 3 bases; junction bases not matched to a gene: 9. Here the CDR3 DNA reads TGTGCCAGCAGCCAAAAGGGGACAGGGATCTACGAGCAGTACTTC. Its translation: CASSQKGTGIYEQYF.

The chain combines TRBV28 with TRBJ1-1; D might be TRBD1 (5 bases). From germline, CDR1 is MDHEN and CDR2 SYDVKM. The CDR3 runs 14 residues. V lost 4 bases to trimming and J lost 5 bases, with 14 bases between them. CDR3 sequence (DNA): TGTGCCAGCAGTTCTCAGGGCCTGGTAACTGAAGCTTTCTTT. It encodes CASSSQGLVTEAFF.

Turning to this clone: This specimen includes other DNA sequences encoding the same CDR3. The rearrangement links TRBV9 to TRBJ1-1; D unclear. Trimming removed 0 bases from V and 0 bases from J, with 9 bases in between. In germline, CDR1 is SGDLS, CDR2 YYNGEE. This CDR3 is 15 amino acids long. This chain's CDR3 is CASSVASQMNTEAFF. The CDR3 coding sequence is TGTGCCAGCAGCGTAGCTTCACAGATGAACACTGAAGCTTTCTTT.

The chain uses TRBV5-4 and TRBJ1-5, with D possibly being TRBD1 (5 bases). Germline V gene data show CDR1 as SGHNT and CDR2 as YYREEE (reference sequence). V lost 5 bases and J 5 bases, leaving 17 bases between the germline ends. CDR3 size: 15 residues. CDR3 DNA: TGTGCCAGCAGTCCGGGACGTTCCAAGGATCAGCCCCAGCATTTT. This translates into CASSPGRSKDQPQHF.

The chain links TRBV2 to TRBJ1-4, with D possibly matching TRBD1 (6 bases). CDR1 and CDR2 (germline): SNHLY, FYNNEI. The V and J ends lost 4 bases and 4 bases respectively, with 16 bases between them. CDR3 length: 16 amino acids. CDR3 in DNA: TGTGCCAGCAGTGTGGATGCGGGGGCGGGTAATGAAAAACTGTTTTTT. The encoded protein is CASSVDAGAGNEKLFF.

The chain uses TRBV7-8 and TRBJ1-1; a possible D gene is TRBD1 (5 bases). The germline CDR1 and CDR2 sequences are SGHVS and FQNEAQ. The CDR3 length is 15 residues. V was cut by 5 bases and J by 1 base, with 14 bases left in between. In nucleotides, the CDR3 is TGTGCCAGCAGCCTCCTCGGGACCGCGAACACTGAAGCTTTCTTT. It yields the protein CASSLLGTANTEAFF.